Detailed here is one TCR beta chain. The antigen remains undetermined. The germline V and J ends were trimmed by 5 bases and 7 bases, with 15 bases remaining between them. Germline V gives CDR1 GTSNPN, CDR2 SVGIG (reference sequence). The CDR3 runs to 12 residues. The entry originates in a study of cytomegalovirus exposure and HLA in healthy donors. Only in-frame clones appear in the TCRdb table, and some are missing; sequencing was by immunoSEQ multiplex PCR. The data show some 150,000 clones, roughly 91% seen once. Overall study results and limits: Diagnosis of cytomegalovirus status made by the classifier reportedly showed high specificity and sensitivity. In vitro testing confirmed a few CMV-associated chains as specific for CMV antigens.

Separate from the approximately 730-subject first cohort, the 120-subject validation cohort was the one that the donors belonged to. The clonotype was recovered from a woman aged 18 to 35 in good health and CMV-seropositive. Sample: PBMCs. The chain combines TRBV30 with TRBJ2-7; perhaps TRBD1 as D (5 bases). In DNA form, the CDR3 reads TGTGCCTGGGGCCTCGACAGTGGGGAGCAGTACTTC. Translating it yields CAWGLDSGEQYF.